The subject of this entry is one T cell receptor beta chain. The entry originates in a study of Ad26.COV2.S vaccination and SARS-CoV-2 variants. Profiling relied on immunoSEQ multiplex PCR, and the TCRdb table lists in-frame clones only, not all of them. The sample yields a few hundred thousand clones, roughly 90% seen once. CDR1 is MNHEY and CDR2 is SVGEGT in the germline V gene. V lost 0 bases and J lost 0, with 10 bases in between. This CDR3 has 16 amino acids. Treatment meaning: some 20 received Ad26.COV2.S at low or high dose, single or two shots; about 5 received placebo; per-sample allocation not given. Day 63 after the first injection of vaccine or placebo was the sampling time.

The specimen comprised peripheral blood, sampled in a trial of Ad26.COV2.S vaccine versus placebo. The V gene is TRBV6-2 or TRBV6-3, the J gene TRBJ2-3; the D call may be TRBD1 or TRBD2 (6 bases each). This sequence was found in a person aged 18-65 years who received the Ad26.COV2.S COVID-19 vaccine or a placebo. The CDR3 here is CASSYSRGPSTDTQYF. Written as DNA, the CDR3 is TGTGCCAGCAGTTACTCTCGGGGGCCTAGCACAGATACGCAGTATTTT.